This TCR beta chain was identified in a study of T cells in Graves' hyperthyroidism and ophthalmopathy. This clonotype showed up many times. Amplification yielded TCR beta CDR3 regions, with RNA transcripts as the source. The HTBI set primed first-round TCR CDR3 RT-PCR. TCRdb called the multiplex PCR reads again in MiXCR, with one record for every CDR3 protein. The sample has over 500,000 distinct CDR3 sequences; 15% to 20% are singletons. This CDR3 region has 15 residues. CDR1 is SGHRS, CDR2 YFSETQ, per germline. The ends lost 2 bases at V and 6 bases at J; junction bases unmatched: 5. The receptor was derived from a woman aged 18-29 years with Graves' ophthalmopathy. V gene TRBV5-1 combines with J gene TRBJ2-1, with TRBD1 matching over 10 bases. Sequenced input: blood. The CDR3 bases are TGCGCCAGCAGCTTCCGACAGGGGGCGGGCAATGAGCAGTTCTTC. This gives the protein CASSFRQGAGNEQFF.